What follows is one T cell receptor beta chain and its context. Per the original methods: Nucleated cell counts were estimated from reference gene primer amplification. Here immunoSEQ multiplex PCR was the method, and the copy in TCRdb shows in-frame clones only, minus some. That table supplies the V and J calls and clone size; D and trimming were determined from the DNA. Seen here are 90,000 to 120,000 clones, more than 70% observed once, and the top ten hold approximately 4.5%. Trimming took 1 base from V and 2 from J; bases not matched to a gene: 4. The CDR3 length is 16 residues. Germline V gene lookup returns CDR1 SGHAT and CDR2 FQNNGV. This sample was taken from a study of blood T cell repertoires in COVID-19.

The material sequenced was peripheral blood. This chain connects TRBV11-2 to TRBJ2-1; 8 bases are shared with TRBD2. This TCR derives from a man between 65 and 85 years old with acute or convalescent COVID-19. In DNA, the CDR3 is TGTGCCAGCAGCTTAGGGGGCGGGGGGCCCTACAATGAGCAGTTCTTC. This encodes CASSLGGGGPYNEQFF.